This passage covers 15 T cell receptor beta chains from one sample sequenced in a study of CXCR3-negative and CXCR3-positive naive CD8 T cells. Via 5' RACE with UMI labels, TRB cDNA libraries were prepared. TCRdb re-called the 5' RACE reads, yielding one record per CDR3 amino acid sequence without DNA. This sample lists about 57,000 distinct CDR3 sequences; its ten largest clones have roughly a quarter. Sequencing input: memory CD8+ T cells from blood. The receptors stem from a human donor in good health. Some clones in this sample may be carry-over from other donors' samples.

The CDR3 protein is CAISTGKETQYF. V usage is TRBV10-3 and J usage is TRBJ2-5; with no DNA, the TCRdb D assignment of TRBD1 cannot be verified. Germline CDR1 reads ENHRY; CDR2 reads SYGVKD. The CDR3 length is 12 residues.

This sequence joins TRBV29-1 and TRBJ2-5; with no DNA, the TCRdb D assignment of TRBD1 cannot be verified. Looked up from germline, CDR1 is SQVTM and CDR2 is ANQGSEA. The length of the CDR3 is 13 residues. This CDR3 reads CSVEDSGGETQYF. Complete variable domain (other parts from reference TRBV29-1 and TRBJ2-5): SAVISQKPSRDICQRGTSLTIQCQVDSQVTMMFWYRQQPGQSLTLIATANQGSEATYESGFVIDKFPISRPNLTFSTLTVSNMSPEDSSIYLCSVEDSGGETQYFGPGTRLLVL.

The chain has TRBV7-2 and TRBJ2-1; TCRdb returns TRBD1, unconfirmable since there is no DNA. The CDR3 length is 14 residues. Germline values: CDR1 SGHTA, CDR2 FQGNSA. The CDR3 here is CASSLVDRDNEQFF.

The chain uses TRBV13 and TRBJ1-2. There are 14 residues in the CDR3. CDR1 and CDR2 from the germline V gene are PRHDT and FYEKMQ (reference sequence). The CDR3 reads CASSLIGSNYGYTF. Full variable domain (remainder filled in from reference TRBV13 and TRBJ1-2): AAGVIQSPRHLIKEKRETATLKCYPIPRHDTVYWYQQGPGQDPQFLISFYEKMQSDKGSIPDRFSAQQFSDYHSELNMSSLELGDSALYFCASSLIGSNYGYTFGSGTRLTVV.

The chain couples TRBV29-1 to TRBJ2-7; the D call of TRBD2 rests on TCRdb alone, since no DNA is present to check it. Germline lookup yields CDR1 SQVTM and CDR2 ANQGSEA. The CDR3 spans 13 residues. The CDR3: CSVGAGVVYEQYF.

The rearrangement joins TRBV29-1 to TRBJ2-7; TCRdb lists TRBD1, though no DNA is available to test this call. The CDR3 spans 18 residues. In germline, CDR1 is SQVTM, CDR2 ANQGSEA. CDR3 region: CSVEPLTGTGGPTRKQYF.

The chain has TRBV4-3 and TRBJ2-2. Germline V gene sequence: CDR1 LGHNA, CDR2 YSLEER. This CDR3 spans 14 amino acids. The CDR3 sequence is CASSQVPGTGELFF.

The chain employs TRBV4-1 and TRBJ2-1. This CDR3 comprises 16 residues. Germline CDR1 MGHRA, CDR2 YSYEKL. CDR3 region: CASSQSSAAAVDEQFF.

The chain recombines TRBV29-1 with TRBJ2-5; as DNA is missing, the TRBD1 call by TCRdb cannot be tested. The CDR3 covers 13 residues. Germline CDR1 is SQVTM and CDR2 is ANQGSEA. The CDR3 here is CSVPGTGGETQYF.

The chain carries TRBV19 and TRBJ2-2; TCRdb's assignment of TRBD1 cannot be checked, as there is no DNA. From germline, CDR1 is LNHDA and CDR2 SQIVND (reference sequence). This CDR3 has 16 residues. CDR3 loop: CASSLPRTEFTGELFF.

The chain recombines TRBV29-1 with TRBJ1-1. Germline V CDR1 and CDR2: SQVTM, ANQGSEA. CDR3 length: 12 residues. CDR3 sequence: CSVESGGPEAFF.

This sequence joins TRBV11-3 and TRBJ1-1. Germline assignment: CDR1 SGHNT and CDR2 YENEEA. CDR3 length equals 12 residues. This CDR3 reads CASSFMGTEAFF.

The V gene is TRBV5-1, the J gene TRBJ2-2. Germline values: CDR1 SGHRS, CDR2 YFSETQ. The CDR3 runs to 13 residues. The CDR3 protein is CASSLKNTGELFF.

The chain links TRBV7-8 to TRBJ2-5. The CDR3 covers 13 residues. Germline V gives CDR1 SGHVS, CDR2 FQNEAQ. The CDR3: CASSLPGWETQYF.

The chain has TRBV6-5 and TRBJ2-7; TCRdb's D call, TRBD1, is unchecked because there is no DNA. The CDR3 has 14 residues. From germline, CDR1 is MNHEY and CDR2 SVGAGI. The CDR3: CASRLGGPLYEQYF.